A selection of T cell receptor beta chains follows, all from one sample in a study of cytomegalovirus exposure and HLA in healthy donors. Assay: immunoSEQ multiplex PCR; the TCRdb copy retains only in-frame clones and omits some. The sample carries under 150,000 clones, around 75% recorded once. The sample comprised PBMCs. Source of these receptors: a man in his 60s in good health and CMV-seronegative. Both conserved end residues are part of each CDR3. The order of the fields is CDR3 length, D gene, J gene, clone size, V gene, CDR3 DNA, CDR3 protein. D genes are given only for firm matches. The listing skips clone size in some rows; elsewhere it reads once, few, many or a size class.

cdr3_length: 13; d_call: -; j_call: TRBJ1-4; clone_size: -; v_call: TRBV6-1; cdr3_nt: TGTGCCAGCAGTGACGCAGGGAATGAAAAACTGTTTTTT; cdr3_aa: CASSDAGNEKLFF
cdr3_length: 16; d_call: TRBD2; j_call: TRBJ2-1; clone_size: -; v_call: TRBV29-1; cdr3_nt: TGCAGCGTTGAAGTGAACGGGAGGGCCGCCTACAATGAGCAGTTCTTC; cdr3_aa: CSVEVNGRAAYNEQFF
cdr3_length: 16; d_call: TRBD2; j_call: TRBJ2-3; clone_size: few; v_call: TRBV19; cdr3_nt: TGTGCCAGTACTACACTAGCGGAGGCTAGCACAGATACGCAGTATTTT; cdr3_aa: CASTTLAEASTDTQYF
cdr3_length: 17; d_call: TRBD2; j_call: TRBJ2-3; clone_size: -; v_call: TRBV27; cdr3_nt: TGTGCCAGCAGGGGTGGGTTTAAGCGGGAGGGGAGGGATACGCAGTATTTT; cdr3_aa: CASRGGFKREGRDTQYF
cdr3_length: 15; d_call: TRBD1; j_call: TRBJ2-7; clone_size: -; v_call: TRBV4-2; cdr3_nt: TGTGCCAGCAGCCCCCAGACAGGGGAAAATCGCGAGCAGTACTTC; cdr3_aa: CASSPQTGENREQYF
cdr3_length: 15; d_call: TRBD2; j_call: TRBJ2-5; clone_size: few; v_call: TRBV27; cdr3_nt: TGTGCCAGCAGTTTGGTGGTAGCGGGAGCAGAGACCCAGTACTTC; cdr3_aa: CASSLVVAGAETQYF
cdr3_length: 15; d_call: -; j_call: TRBJ2-7; clone_size: few; v_call: TRBV18; cdr3_nt: TGTGCCAGCTCACCCCTTCGGACCCGGGATAGGGAGCAGTACTTC; cdr3_aa: CASSPLRTRDREQYF
cdr3_length: 16; d_call: TRBD2; j_call: TRBJ2-7; clone_size: few; v_call: TRBV14; cdr3_nt: TGTGCCAGCAGCCAATTGGGTCTAGCGGGTTACTACGAGCAGTACTTC; cdr3_aa: CASSQLGLAGYYEQYF
cdr3_length: 12; d_call: TRBD1; j_call: TRBJ1-1; clone_size: -; v_call: TRBV30; cdr3_nt: TGTGCCTGGAGAGACAGGGTTACTGAAGCTTTCTTT; cdr3_aa: CAWRDRVTEAFF
cdr3_length: 11; d_call: -; j_call: TRBJ1-2; clone_size: -; v_call: TRBV28; cdr3_nt: TGTGCCAGCAGTTTTAATAATGGCTACACCTTC; cdr3_aa: CASSFNNGYTF
cdr3_length: 12; d_call: -; j_call: TRBJ2-2; clone_size: -; v_call: TRBV29-1; cdr3_nt: TGCAGCGTTGCCGACAGCCCCGGGGAGCTGTTTTTT; cdr3_aa: CSVADSPGELFF
cdr3_length: 15; d_call: TRBD1; j_call: TRBJ1-3; clone_size: -; v_call: TRBV5-4; cdr3_nt: TGTGCCAGCAGCCAAGGGACAGGGGGAGGAAACACCATATATTTT; cdr3_aa: CASSQGTGGGNTIYF
cdr3_length: 14; d_call: TRBD1; j_call: TRBJ1-2; clone_size: -; v_call: TRBV15; cdr3_nt: TGTGCCACCAGCAGAGGGGGACAGGGGTATGGCTACACCTTC; cdr3_aa: CATSRGGQGYGYTF
cdr3_length: 14; d_call: -; j_call: TRBJ1-2; clone_size: few; v_call: TRBV4-3; cdr3_nt: TGCGCCAGCAGCCAAAGTGTGTCTAGAGGGGGCTACACCTTC; cdr3_aa: CASSQSVSRGGYTF
cdr3_length: 15; d_call: TRBD1; j_call: TRBJ2-7; clone_size: -; v_call: TRBV19; cdr3_nt: TGTGCCAGTAGGCCCCCGACAGGGGTATACGGAGAGCAGTACTTC; cdr3_aa: CASRPPTGVYGEQYF
cdr3_length: 15; d_call: -; j_call: TRBJ1-5; clone_size: -; v_call: TRBV19; cdr3_nt: TGTGCCAGTAGTATCTCTAGGGGCGCGTATCAGCCCCAGCATTTT; cdr3_aa: CASSISRGAYQPQHF
cdr3_length: 16; d_call: -; j_call: TRBJ1-2; clone_size: -; v_call: TRBV5-1; cdr3_nt: TGCGCCAGCAGCTTGGCCACAGGGCATGGGAACTATGGCTACACCTTC; cdr3_aa: CASSLATGHGNYGYTF
cdr3_length: 13; d_call: -; j_call: TRBJ2-5; clone_size: -; v_call: TRBV11-3; cdr3_nt: TGTGCCAGCGTTTCTAGGTCTCAAGAGACCCAGTACTTC; cdr3_aa: CASVSRSQETQYF
cdr3_length: 13; d_call: -; j_call: TRBJ1-1; clone_size: -; v_call: TRBV7-9; cdr3_nt: TGTGCCAGCAGCTTCACAGGGAACACTGAAGCTTTCTTT; cdr3_aa: CASSFTGNTEAFF
cdr3_length: 13; d_call: -; j_call: TRBJ2-7; clone_size: -; v_call: TRBV11-2; cdr3_nt: TGTGCCAGCAGCCCGTACTCGACCTACGAGCAGTACTTC; cdr3_aa: CASSPYSTYEQYF
cdr3_length: 14; d_call: TRBD1; j_call: TRBJ1-5; clone_size: -; v_call: TRBV30; cdr3_nt: TGTGCCTGGTCCCGGGACAGAGAGTTCCAGCCCCAGCATTTT; cdr3_aa: CAWSRDREFQPQHF
cdr3_length: 15; d_call: TRBD2; j_call: TRBJ2-1; clone_size: -; v_call: TRBV2; cdr3_nt: TGTGCCAGCAGTGACGGGAGACTAGCGGGCAATGAGCAGTTCTTC; cdr3_aa: CASSDGRLAGNEQFF
cdr3_length: 15; d_call: TRBD1; j_call: TRBJ2-2; clone_size: -; v_call: TRBV6-1; cdr3_nt: TGTGCCAGCTCGGACAGGGGGCCGGTCACCGGGGAGCTGTTTTTT; cdr3_aa: CASSDRGPVTGELFF
cdr3_length: 12; d_call: -; j_call: TRBJ2-1; clone_size: -; v_call: TRBV6-5; cdr3_nt: TGTGCCAGCAGTTCCCCCCGGCGGGAGCAGTTCTTC; cdr3_aa: CASSSPRREQFF
cdr3_length: 18; d_call: TRBD2; j_call: TRBJ2-1; clone_size: -; v_call: TRBV11-3; cdr3_nt: TGTGCCAGCAGCTTAAAGAGCTACCCGGGACTAGCGGGAGTAGGACAGTTCTTC; cdr3_aa: CASSLKSYPGLAGVGQFF
cdr3_length: 15; d_call: TRBD2; j_call: TRBJ2-1; clone_size: -; v_call: TRBV4-2; cdr3_nt: TGTGCCAGCAGCCCTGAGCGGGGCGCCGACAATGAGCAGTTCTTC; cdr3_aa: CASSPERGADNEQFF
cdr3_length: 16; d_call: TRBD2; j_call: TRBJ2-2; clone_size: few; v_call: TRBV19; cdr3_nt: TGTGCCAGTAGTAGGGCGGGAGGGATGAGGACCGGGGAGCTGTTTTTT; cdr3_aa: CASSRAGGMRTGELFF